Given below is one TCR beta chain in context. Its antigen is unidentified. The data derive from a study of cytomegalovirus exposure and HLA in healthy donors. Findings of the study overall: Follow-up analysis found HLA locus-dependent TCR association rates, highest for DRB1 and lowest for HLA-C. A classifier reportedly called cytomegalovirus status with high sensitivity and specificity.

Primers included in the PCR were 60 Vbeta and 13 Jbeta primers. Repertoires were generated with immunoSEQ multiplex PCR, while TCRdb's copy carries only in-frame clones and drops some. The table includes over 110,000 clones, 70% to 80% detected once. V was pared by 2 bases and J by 7 bases, with 10 bases of the junction left unmatched. The CDR3 spans 16 residues. CDR1 is LGHNA, CDR2 YSLEER, per germline. The material sequenced was PBMCs. This TCR derives from a female donor in good health and CMV-seronegative. The V call is TRBV4-3, the J call TRBJ2-1, with TRBD2 identical over 8 bases. DNA for the CDR3: TGCGCCAGCAGCCAATCACTGGGAGCGGGAGCTAATGAGCAGTTCTTC. Translated, it gives CASSQSLGAGANEQFF.